This TCR beta chain was recovered during a study of metastatic and nonmetastatic thyroid tumors. In the original workflow: The study's classifier, a distant-metastasis tool for papillary thyroid cancer, was built using CDR3 differences across clinicopathological groups. MiXCR was used by TCRdb to re-call the PCR reads. These V and J calls are TCRdb output, not the study's own analysis. The table shows about 15,000 clones, with roughly 25% occurring only once. The CDR3 consists of 16 residues. V gave up 6 bases and J gave up 6 bases; unmatched junction bases: 12. Germline CDR1 reads SQVTM; CDR2 reads ANQGSEA. No patient had received any treatment before thyroid surgery. This clone occurred many times.

Sequencing used blood. The sequence came from a male donor with papillary thyroid cancer or a benign thyroid nodule (not recorded which). Some clones in this sample may be carry-over from other donors' samples. The genes are TRBV29-1 and TRBJ2-2, with 11 bases lining up with TRBD1. CDR3 nucleotide sequence: TGCAGCGTCCTACCCGTCCCGGGACAGGGGGCCGGGGAGCTGTTTTTT. Protein: CSVLPVPGQGAGELFF.